This T cell receptor beta chain was found in a study of blood T cell repertoires in COVID-19 (dated by TCRdb to 2020 to 2022). About the investigation overall: Samples from collaborators originated in the United States, Italy and Spain and spanned both the acute and convalescent phases of COVID-19. The material from the prospective study consisted of cDNA or gDNA derived from T cells, B-cell-depleted T cells, or PBMCs. Deeply sampled blood TCRbeta repertoires from subjects exposed to, actively infected with, or recovered from COVID-19 were included in the dataset. A freely available public database, intended as a resource for researchers studying the immune response to SARS-CoV-2, is where the repertoires were released. Samples came from the ongoing ImmuneRACE study (first 160 participants) plus 1,254 subjects from 6 global collaborators. Sample metadata almost always included a de-identified subject ID, COVID-19 status, age in years and sex. Where available, HLA class I and class II types were taken from metadata supplied by the sample provider and were not determined by assay-based typing.

Regarding this clone: Its antigen is currently not known. No much larger clone is present one base from it, and per-base qualities are unavailable.

The CDR3 runs 14 amino acids, cysteine and phenylalanine included. This entry keeps only the CDR3 DNA: 42 bases, framed from base 1. Sequences SGHRS (CDR1) and YFSETQ (CDR2) are obtained from the germline V gene. Trimming costs V 5 bases and J 0 bases, and their ends lie 12 bases apart. Points the paper makes about the study in general: The quantity of clinical and demographic metadata differed by source and by participant and was supplied without curation.

The immunoSEQ Assay, a bias-controlled multiplex PCR, was used to amplify TCRbeta CDR3 regions from genomic DNA. From the authors' description of their analysis: The number of nucleated cells in each sample was estimated from the amplification of reference gene primers within the assay. Sequence reads were collapsed and filtered to measure the absolute abundance of every unique TCRbeta CDR3 rearrangement. For each sample, productive Simpson clonality was calculated as the square root of Simpson's diversity index across productive rearrangements. The source is immuneACCESS, and TCRdb retained only in-frame sequences with V and J called. Part of the clones is not carried over; for the studies checked, unresolved V genes explain less than half of this, and the remainder is unexplained. V and J calls and clone size are copied from that table; D and trimming were computed from the DNA. The sample table records 20,000 to 25,000 clones; roughly 89% of these occur just once. Jointly, the top ten make up just under 9% of the sample.

Each collaborating institution followed its own protocols to collect whole blood in K2EDTA tubes. For TCRbeta analysis, collaborators shipped samples as frozen whole blood, isolated PBMCs, or DNA extracted from either of those sample types. The receptor was derived from a human donor with active COVID-19. The donor label of this sample is uncertain. The sequence is built from TRBV5-1 and TRBJ2-7, with the D gene uncertain. The source material was peripheral blood. The DNA is TGCGCCAGCAGGTTCCGTGTATCCTCCTACGAGCAGTACTTC. This gives the protein CASRFRVSSYEQYF. Where the CDR3 stops, the reference TRBV5-1 and TRBJ2-7 genes take over; the full variable domain is KAGVTQTPRYLIKTRGQQVTLSCSPISGHRSVSWYQQTPGQGLQFLFEYFSETQRNKGNFPGRFSGRQFSNSRSEMNVSTLELGDSALYLCASRFRVSSYEQYFGPGTRLTVT.